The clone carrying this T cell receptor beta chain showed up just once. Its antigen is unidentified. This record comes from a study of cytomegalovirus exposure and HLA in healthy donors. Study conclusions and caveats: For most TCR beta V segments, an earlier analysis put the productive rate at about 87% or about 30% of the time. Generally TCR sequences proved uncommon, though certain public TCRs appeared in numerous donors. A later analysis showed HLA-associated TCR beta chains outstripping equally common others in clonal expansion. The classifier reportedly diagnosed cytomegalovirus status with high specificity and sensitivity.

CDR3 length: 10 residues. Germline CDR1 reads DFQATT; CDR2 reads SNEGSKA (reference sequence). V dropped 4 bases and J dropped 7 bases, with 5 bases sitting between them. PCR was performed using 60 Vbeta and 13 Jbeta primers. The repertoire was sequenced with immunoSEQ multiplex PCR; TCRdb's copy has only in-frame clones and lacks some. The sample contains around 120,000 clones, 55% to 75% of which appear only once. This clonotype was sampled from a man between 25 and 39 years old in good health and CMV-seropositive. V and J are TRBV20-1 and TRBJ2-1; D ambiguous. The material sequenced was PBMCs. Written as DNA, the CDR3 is TGCAGTGCTAACGGGAATGAGCAGTTCTTC. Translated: CSANGNEQFF.